This TCR beta chain was captured in a study of CD8+CD57+ T cells in acquired aplastic anemia. Study information: Mean yield of DNA from sorted CD4+ and CD8+ cells was 3 to 3.5 ug.

Sequencing was done on patients that had shown CD8+CD57+ cell expansion by flow cytometry. The patients all had a severe acquired aplastic anemia diagnosis. No therapy was given to patients before blood sampling. Investigators profiled TCR beta VDJ and CDR3 from genomic DNA template. TCRdb processed the reads anew with MiXCR; each CDR3 protein has one entry. The table lists 150,000 or so distinct CDR3 sequences, about 45% of them singletons. This clonotype has just one count. The junction shows a germline mismatch at one end, possibly a read error. The TCR comes from a human donor with aplastic anemia. The source material was sorted CD4+, CD8+, or CD8+CD57+ T cells (not recorded which) from PBMCs.

The DNA for the CDR3 is TGTGCCAGCAGCCCAGGGCAGGCGGGGAAAGAGATCCAGTATTTC. Protein: CASSPGQAGKEIQYF. This rearrangement joins TRBV5-4 to TRBJ2-5; a possible D gene is TRBD2 (6 bases). CDR3 size: 15 residues. CDR1 SGHNT and CDR2 YYREEE come from the germline V gene (reference sequence).